This is a list of T cell receptor beta chains from one sample in a study of naive and memory T cell subsets. In TCRdb, the UMI-ligation and nested PCR reads were re-called with MiXCR into one record per CDR3 protein. This sample has roughly 99,000 distinct CDR3 sequences, with about 10% found just once. Sequenced: naive CD4+ T cells from blood. The receptors originated from a human donor in good health. CDR3s include the opening cysteine and the closing phenylalanine or tryptophan. D genes are given only for firm matches. Clone size is stated in some rows and not others, as once, few, many or a class when expanded.

d_call	v_call	clone_size	j_call	cdr3_nt	cdr3_aa
TRBD1	TRBV6-5	few	TRBJ1-1	TGTGCCAGCAGTTACTATGGGACAGCTCCCACTGAAGCTTTCTTT	CASSYYGTAPTEAFF
-	TRBV6-2/TRBV6-3	many	TRBJ2-1	TGTGCCAGCATGGGAAGCACACAGAGGAATGAGCAGTTCTTC	CASMGSTQRNEQFF
TRBD2	TRBV14	-	TRBJ2-1	TGTGCCAGCAGCCTAGCGGGACTACACAATGAGCAGTTCTTC	CASSLAGLHNEQFF
-	TRBV18	few	TRBJ2-7	TGTGCCAGCTCACCTTACAGGGACGAGCAGTACTTC	CASSPYRDEQYF
TRBD1	TRBV29-1	many	TRBJ2-2	TGCAGCGTTCGGGGACAGGGGGCGACCGGGGAGCTGTTTTTT	CSVRGQGATGELFF
-	TRBV5-6	-	TRBJ2-6	TGTGCCAGCAGTTACAGGGTGCTGAACTCTGGGGCCAACGTCCTGACTTTC	CASSYRVLNSGANVLTF
-	TRBV12-3/TRBV12-4	once	TRBJ1-5	TGTGCCGGCAGTTTAGCGTCGGGGGGCAGGGGACGGCGTCAGCCCCAGCATTTT	CAGSLASGGRGRRQPQHF
-	TRBV12-3/TRBV12-4	few	TRBJ1-5	TGTGCCAGCAGTTTCCAGGCCCAGCCCCAGCATTTT	CASSFQAQPQHF
TRBD1	TRBV7-9	many	TRBJ2-3	TGTGCCAGCAGCTTAGGGGACAGGCTATCGGATACGCAGTATTTT	CASSLGDRLSDTQYF
TRBD2	TRBV28	-	TRBJ2-3	TGTGCCAGCAGTTTGACTAGCGGGGGGAGAGATACGCAGTATTTT	CASSLTSGGRDTQYF
TRBD1	TRBV6-5	-	TRBJ2-5	TGTGCCAGCAGCCAAGCGCCGAGGACAGGGGGCGGGAAGACCCAGTACTTC	CASSQAPRTGGGKTQYF
-	TRBV11-1	many	TRBJ2-3	TGTGCCAGCAGCTTAGCGGGAGGCCTTAGCACAGATACGCAGTATTTT	CASSLAGGLSTDTQYF
TRBD1	TRBV6-2/TRBV6-3	many	TRBJ2-1	TGTGCCAGCAGTCCATCCTCCCCCGGGACAGGGTCCAATGAGCAGTTCTTC	CASSPSSPGTGSNEQFF
TRBD2	TRBV20-1	few	TRBJ2-1	TGCAGTGCTAGCCCGCTAGCGGGGAAAGGGTACAATGAGCAGTTCTTC	CSASPLAGKGYNEQFF
TRBD2	TRBV12-3/TRBV12-4	-	TRBJ2-5	TGTGCCAGCAGCCTTAGCGGGAGGGAGACCCAGTACTTC	CASSLSGRETQYF
TRBD2	TRBV20-1	-	TRBJ2-3	TGCAGTGCTAGAGATCCCCTAGCGGCAGTGGCGCAGTATTTT	CSARDPLAAVAQYF
TRBD1	TRBV11-2	few	TRBJ2-3	TGTGCCAGCAAGATGACAGGGACCCGCACAGATACGCAGTATTTT	CASKMTGTRTDTQYF
TRBD2	TRBV7-3	-	TRBJ2-3	TGTGCCAGCAGCTTGGCGGGACTAGTAACAGATACGCAGTATTTT	CASSLAGLVTDTQYF
-	TRBV4-2	-	TRBJ2-2	TGTGCCAGCACCCCAGGGAAGTCGAGCACCGGGGAGCTGTTTTTT	CASTPGKSSTGELFF
-	TRBV4-3	few	TRBJ1-1	TGCGCCAGCAGCGGGACGCCCAACACTGAAGCTTTCTTT	CASSGTPNTEAFF
-	TRBV20-1	many	TRBJ2-1	TGCAGTTCCCGGACAGGAGGGGGCAATGAGCAGTTCTTC	CSSRTGGGNEQFF
-	TRBV7-6	many	TRBJ1-2	TGTGCCAGCAGCGCGGAAACGGGACCCCTGTATGGCTACACCTTC	CASSAETGPLYGYTF
-	TRBV21-1	many	TRBJ2-7	TGTGCCAGCAGCAAGGGAGTGACCAAGCAGTACTTC	CASSKGVTKQYF
TRBD1	TRBV15	many	TRBJ2-1	TGTGCCACCAGCAGTCGACAGGGGTACAATGAGCAGTTCTTC	CATSSRQGYNEQFF
-	TRBV30	many	TRBJ2-1	TGTGCCCGTGCCGGGACCCTCTACAATGAGCAGTTCTTC	CARAGTLYNEQFF
TRBD2	TRBV24-1	many	TRBJ2-1	TGTGCCACCAGTGATATCCCTTTTGGCGGGAGGCCCTACAATGAGCAGTTCTTC	CATSDIPFGGRPYNEQFF
-	TRBV12-3/TRBV12-4	few	TRBJ2-1	TGTGCCAGCAGTTCGGACCCAGGAGCTGAGCAGTTCTTC	CASSSDPGAEQFF
-	TRBV5-5	-	TRBJ2-3	TGTGCCAGCAGCCTCCGACCTCCTCCTAGCACAGATACGCAGTATTTT	CASSLRPPPSTDTQYF
TRBD2	TRBV28	many	TRBJ2-3	TGTGCCAGCAGTTTGTGGCTAGCGGGCACAGATACGCAGTATTTT	CASSLWLAGTDTQYF
TRBD2	TRBV30	-	TRBJ2-3	TGTGCCTGGAGTGTAGACGGGAGGGCGGGGACGCAGTATTTT	CAWSVDGRAGTQYF
TRBD1	TRBV19	-	TRBJ1-5	TGTGCCAGTAGTTGGACAGGGGGCTTTCAGCCCCAGCATTTT	CASSWTGGFQPQHF
TRBD2	TRBV20-1	many	TRBJ2-1	TGCAGTGCTGCAACACTAGCGGGAGCTGCCTACAATGAGCAGTTCTTC	CSAATLAGAAYNEQFF
TRBD2	TRBV12-3/TRBV12-4	-	TRBJ2-7	TGTGCCAGCAGTCGCTGGGGACTATCCTACGAGCAGTACTTC	CASSRWGLSYEQYF
-	TRBV10-3	-	TRBJ1-5	TGTGCCATCAGCCCGACGGGCAATCAGCCCCAGCATTTT	CAISPTGNQPQHF
-	TRBV6-2/TRBV6-3	few	TRBJ2-3	TGTGCCAGCAGCCAGGTTGGGGTGGGGCGAAGCACAGATACGCAGTATTTT	CASSQVGVGRSTDTQYF
TRBD1	TRBV20-1	-	TRBJ1-6	TGCAGTGCTAGAGTGGCAGGGGGGTTTGATTCACCCCTCCACTTT	CSARVAGGFDSPLHF
-	TRBV12-3/TRBV12-4	many	TRBJ2-3	TGTGCCAGCAGTTTATCACCGACTACAGATACGCAGTATTTT	CASSLSPTTDTQYF
-	TRBV12-3/TRBV12-4	-	TRBJ1-4	TGTGCCAGCAGTTACGACCCGGGAGAACTGTTTTTT	CASSYDPGELFF
TRBD1	TRBV16	few	TRBJ1-5	TGTGCCAGCAGCCAATTGGGGGCAGGGGGCGGTCGAAGCAATCAGCCCCAGCATTTT	CASSQLGAGGGRSNQPQHF
-	TRBV2	few	TRBJ1-1	TGTGCCAGCAGAAGGGAGCCGGGACAAGAAGCTTTCTTT	CASRREPGQEAFF
-	TRBV7-2	few	TRBJ1-1	TGTGCCAGCAGACCCTCAGGCAGCAACACTGAAGCTTTCTTT	CASRPSGSNTEAFF
-	TRBV20-1	few	TRBJ2-7	TGCAGTGCTAGATCGGGACGGTTATACTACGAGCAGTACTTC	CSARSGRLYYEQYF
TRBD2	TRBV29-1	many	TRBJ2-3	TGCAGCGTTGAAGGGGTAACTAGCGGGAGGAGAAATACGCAGTATTTT	CSVEGVTSGRRNTQYF
-	TRBV28	few	TRBJ2-3	TGTGCCAGCACGACACCGGATACGCAGTATTTT	CASTTPDTQYF
-	TRBV4-3	-	TRBJ2-6	TGCGCCAGCAGCCAGGATAAGGGACGCTCTGGGGCCAACGTCCTGACTTTC	CASSQDKGRSGANVLTF